One and the same sample provided the 15 T cell receptor beta chains below, sequenced in a study of cytomegalovirus exposure and HLA in healthy donors. PCR was performed using 60 Vbeta and 13 Jbeta primers. Sequencing was performed with immunoSEQ multiplex PCR; in TCRdb, only in-frame clones are kept and a portion is missing. The sample totals 150,000 or so clones. Source material: PBMCs. Every receptor here comes from a man between 18 and 29 years old in good health and CMV-seronegative.

The chain employs TRBV30 and TRBJ2-1; TRBD2 is a possible D gene (6 bases). V gave up 3 bases and J gave up 3 bases, with 15 bases separating them. The CDR3 is made up of 15 amino acids. In germline, CDR1 is GTSNPN, CDR2 SVGIG (reference sequence). CDR3 region: CAWRGGRAYYNEQFF. The DNA of the CDR3 is TGTGCCTGGAGAGGAGGGCGGGCCTACTACAATGAGCAGTTCTTC.

The rearrangement joins TRBV15 to TRBJ2-1, with 7 bases aligning to TRBD2. The CDR3 extends over 17 amino acids. The J segment lost 7 bases and the V segment lost 0 bases, leaving 12 bases of the junction unmatched. Per germline, CDR1 LNHNV and CDR2 YYDKDF (reference sequence). CDR3 coding DNA: TGTGCCACCAGCAGAGATATGTTCGGCGGGAGTTTAAATGAGCAGTTCTTC. This encodes CATSRDMFGGSLNEQFF.

J is TRBJ2-6 and V is TRBV2, with TRBD1 matching over 7 bases. Germline CDR1 SNHLY, CDR2 FYNNEI. The CDR3 is 17 residues long. The ends lost 10 bases at V and 0 bases at J; junction bases unmatched: 12. Here the CDR3 reads CATTTGLNRSGANVLTF. Written as DNA, the CDR3 is TGTGCCACTACGACAGGGCTAAACCGCTCTGGGGCCAACGTCCTGACTTTC.

This chain joins TRBV5-6 and TRBJ2-3, with 12 bases matching TRBD2. The CDR3 extends over 17 amino acids. After removal of 4 bases from V and 2 bases from J, the junction contained 8 bases not matched to a gene. The germline V gene encodes CDR1 SGHDT and CDR2 YYEEEE. CDR3 nucleotide sequence: TGTGCCAGCAGCGAACGTACTAGCGGGGGGATCACAGATACGCAGTATTTT. Translated: CASSERTSGGITDTQYF.

The V call is TRBV7-9, the J call TRBJ2-7; a weak D match, TRBD1 (5 bases). Trimming left V 5 bases short and J 0 bases short, with 14 bases between. Germline values: CDR1 SEHNR, CDR2 FQNEAQ (reference sequence). The CDR3 has 15 residues. CDR3 bases: TGTGCCAGCAGCCCAGACGGCAGGGCCTCCTACGAGCAGTACTTC. Translation gives CASSPDGRASYEQYF.

The chain joins TRBV28 to TRBJ1-2; D is possibly TRBD1 (6 bases). The germline V gene has CDR1 MDHEN and CDR2 SYDVKM. V lost 10 bases and J lost 8, with 8 bases in between. The CDR3 runs to 9 residues. The CDR3 loop reads CAIDRGYTF. CDR3 in DNA: TGTGCCATTGACAGGGGCTACACCTTC.

The J gene is TRBJ1-5, the V gene TRBV18; 7 bases line up with TRBD1. CDR1 and CDR2 (germline): KGHSH, LQKENI. Germline trimming cut 3 bases from V and 6 bases from J; bases unmatched to any gene: 8. The CDR3 contains 15 residues. DNA for the CDR3: TGTGCCAGCTCACCGGAAAGGGGGCAGATTCAGCCCCAGCATTTT. Translated, it gives CASSPERGQIQPQHF.

The genes are TRBV16 and TRBJ1-3, with 7 nucleotides matching TRBD1. This CDR3 spans 14 amino acids. Germline values: CDR1 KGHSY, CDR2 FQNENV. With V trimmed by 4 bases and J by 4 bases, 4 bases remained unmatched. This CDR3 reads CASSPPQGGNTIYF. The CDR3 nucleotides are TGTGCCAGCAGCCCACCACAGGGGGGAAACACCATATATTTT. The full variable domain, its missing parts supplied by reference TRBV16 and TRBJ1-3, is GEEVAQTPKHLVRGEGQKAKLYCAPIKGHSYVFWYQQVLKNEFKFLISFQNENVFDETGMPKERFSAKCLPNSPCSLEIQATKLEDSAVYFCASSPPQGGNTIYFGEGSWLTVV.

This sequence joins TRBV27 and TRBJ1-2; TRBD1 aligns across 10 bases. This CDR3 spans 16 amino acids. J gave up 4 bases and V 5 bases, and 10 bases lay outside the gene matches. Looked up from germline, CDR1 is MNHEY and CDR2 is SMNVEV (reference sequence). The CDR3, as DNA: TGTGCCAGCAGTCTCCGGACAGGGGGGAGGTTCTATGGCTACACCTTC. Translated: CASSLRTGGRFYGYTF.

The genes are TRBV15 and TRBJ2-1; 8 positions agree with TRBD2. After removal of 5 bases from V and 1 base from J, the junction contained 4 bases not matched to a gene. Germline V gene data show CDR1 as LNHNV and CDR2 as YYDKDF (reference sequence). The CDR3 has 15 residues. This chain's CDR3 is CATSRGGWSYNEQFF. The CDR3 region has the DNA TGTGCCACCAGCCGCGGGGGGTGGTCCTACAATGAGCAGTTCTTC. Using reference TRBV15 and TRBJ2-1 for the parts outside the CDR3, the full variable domain is DAMVIQNPRYQVTQFGKPVTLSCSQTLNHNVMYWYQQKSSQAPKLLFHYYDKDFNNEADTPDNFQSRRPNTSFCFLDIRSPGLGDTAMYLCATSRGGWSYNEQFFGPGTRLTVL.

This sequence joins TRBV15 and TRBJ2-5; D possibly corresponds to TRBD1 (5 bases). The end of the DNA is better explained by TRBJ2-7, so the J call may be wrong. This CDR3 has 14 amino acids. Germline CDR1 reads LNHNV; CDR2 reads YYDKDF (reference sequence). This CDR3 reads CATSLTLTEYEQYF. CDR3 sequence (DNA): TGTGCCACCAGCCTTACCCTGACAGAATACGAGCAGTACTTC.

The V and J genes are TRBV5-6 and TRBJ1-4, with TRBD1 identical over 7 bases. The CDR3 extends over 15 amino acids. Germline V CDR1 and CDR2: SGHDT, YYEEEE. V was clipped by 2 bases and J by 8 bases; unmatched bases: 9. CDR3 bases: TGTGCCAGCAGCTTCATAAGAGGGGGCCGGGAAAAACTGTTTTTT. It encodes CASSFIRGGREKLFF.

The rearrangement uses TRBV11-2 and TRBJ2-5; 10 nucleotides align to TRBD1. Trimming at V came to 6 bases and at J to 5 bases, leaving 12 bases not matched to a gene. The CDR3 is 16 residues long. The V gene's germline CDR1 is SGHAT and CDR2 FQNNGV. The CDR3, as DNA: TGTGCCAGCAGGGCCACCCCGGGGACAGGGGTGGAGACCCAGTACTTC. Translating gives CASRATPGTGVETQYF.

J is TRBJ2-7 and V is TRBV19, with no clear D. The CDR3 runs 12 residues. V was clipped by 7 bases and J by 5 bases, with 12 bases between them. Germline CDR1 is LNHDA and CDR2 is SQIVND (reference sequence). The chain's CDR3 is CASKPGKNEQYF. CDR3 DNA sequence: TGTGCCAGTAAGCCAGGAAAAAACGAGCAGTACTTC.

The rearrangement joins TRBV6-5 to TRBJ1-5, with D uncertain. The germline CDR1 and CDR2 sequences are MNHEY and SVGAGI. The CDR3 consists of 15 residues. The V end was cut by 7 bases, the J end by 0 bases, with 13 bases between. CDR3 DNA: TGTGCCAGCACCTCGTCCCTAAATAGCAATCAGCCCCAGCATTTT. As protein: CASTSSLNSNQPQHF.